These 30 T cell receptor beta chains came from one sample sequenced in a study of graft-versus-host responses after intestinal transplantation. Clones were read by immunoSEQ multiplex PCR, and TCRdb kept only the in-frame ones, dropping some. Here the sample spans about 45,000 clones, around nine tenths being singletons. Material: PBMCs, obtained 524 days after transplant. The receptors come from a human patient who received an intestinal transplant, so some T cells may come from the graft donor.

This clone was seen once. V gene TRBV6-5 combines with J gene TRBJ2-1; TRBD2 matches at 7 bases. The CDR3 spans 14 residues. Germline CDR1 reads MNHEY; CDR2 reads SVGAGI. The trim removed 2 bases at V and 7 bases at J, leaving 5 bases unmatched. The CDR3 protein is CASSYLGLKNEQFF. The CDR3 bases are TGTGCCAGCAGTTACCTGGGACTAAAAAATGAGCAGTTCTTC.

V usage is TRBV7-3 and J usage is TRBJ2-2; no firm D call. CDR3 length: 13 residues. Germline assignment: CDR1 SGHTA and CDR2 FQGTGA. The V and J ends lost 1 base and 5 bases respectively, with 5 bases between them. The CDR3 loop reads CASSLRLTGELFF. CDR3 sequence (DNA): TGTGCCAGCAGCTTAAGGCTTACCGGGGAGCTGTTTTTT.

A remark on this clone: Germline is not matched at one junction end, which may reflect a read error. The chain carries TRBV5-4 and TRBJ1-2; 11 bases match TRBD1. The CDR3 consists of 16 residues. Germline values: CDR1 SGHNT, CDR2 YYREEE (reference sequence). The CDR3 coding sequence is TGTGCCAGCAGCCTAGGACAGGGGGCGCCGAACTATGGCCACACCTTC. Amino acid sequence: CASSLGQGAPNYGHTF. The entire variable domain, with the rest obtained from reference TRBV5-4 and TRBJ1-2, is as follows: ETGVTQSPTHLIKTRGQQVTLRCSSQSGHNTVSWYQQALGQGPQFIFQYYREEENGRGNFPPRFSGLQFPNYSSELNVNALELDDSALYLCASSLGQGAPNYGHTFGSGTRLTVV.

The genes are TRBV5-6 and TRBJ2-7; D gene ambiguous. CDR1 SGHDT and CDR2 YYEEEE come from the germline V gene. This CDR3 is built from 14 residues. V lost 2 bases and J 0 bases, leaving 9 bases between the germline ends. CDR3 sequence (DNA): TGTGCCAGCAGCTTCCGGACCAGCTCCTACGAGCAGTACTTC. It yields the protein CASSFRTSSYEQYF.

CDR3 loop: CASREEVGTDTQYF. The CDR3 bases are TGTGCCAGCCGGGAGGAGGTAGGCACAGATACGCAGTATTTT. The V and J genes are TRBV2 and TRBJ2-3; 7 bases align to TRBD2. The CDR3 is 14 residues long. The V segment lost 8 bases and the J segment 1 base; nucleotides outside the gene matches: 6. Germline CDR1 is SNHLY and CDR2 is FYNNEI. The complete variable domain, with remaining parts taken from reference TRBV2 and TRBJ2-3, reads EPEVTQTPSHQVTQMGQEVILRCVPISNHLYFYWYRQILGQKVEFLVSFYNNEISEKSEIFDDQFSVERPDGSNFTLKIRSTKLEDSAMYFCASREEVGTDTQYFGPGTRLTVL.

The chain is built from TRBV7-2 and TRBJ1-3, with TRBD1 as a possible D gene (5 bases). Germline loops: CDR1 SGHTA, CDR2 FQGNSA. Deletions cut 5 bases from V and 3 bases from J, with 14 bases between. The CDR3 has 15 amino acids. The CDR3 DNA reads as TGTGCCAGCAGCCCCGGAGAAGGGGTTGGAAACACCATATATTTT. Amino acid sequence: CASSPGEGVGNTIYF. Full variable domain (remainder filled in from reference TRBV7-2 and TRBJ1-3): GAGVSQSPSNKVTEKGKDVELRCDPISGHTALYWYRQSLGQGLEFLIYFQGNSAPDKSGLPSDRFSAERTGGSVSTLTIQRTQQEDSAVYLCASSPGEGVGNTIYFGEGSWLTVV.

The chain links TRBV5-6 to TRBJ1-1, with D perhaps matching TRBD1 (5 bases). The germline V gene has CDR1 SGHDT and CDR2 YYEEEE. V lost 0 bases, J lost 5 bases, and 14 bases lay in between. The CDR3 loop spans 15 amino acids. CDR3 bases: TGTGCCAGCAGCTTGGCCATGGCAGGGTTGACTGAAGCTTTCTTT. Residues: CASSLAMAGLTEAFF.

The gene calls are TRBV5-1 and TRBJ1-6, with 9 bases that match TRBD1. The junction had 10 bases not matched to a gene; V was cut back by 6 bases and J by 9 bases. This CDR3 has 15 residues. Germline V gene sequence: CDR1 SGHRS, CDR2 YFSETQ. The CDR3 loop reads CASTHEGTGLSPLHF. The CDR3 DNA sequence: TGCGCCAGCACCCACGAGGGGACAGGGCTTTCACCCCTCCACTTT. Complete variable domain (other parts from reference TRBV5-1 and TRBJ1-6): KAGVTQTPRYLIKTRGQQVTLSCSPISGHRSVSWYQQTPGQGLQFLFEYFSETQRNKGNFPGRFSGRQFSNSRSEMNVSTLELGDSALYLCASTHEGTGLSPLHFGNGTRLTVT.

This clone was seen just once. The gene calls are TRBV18 and TRBJ2-5, with D unclear. V lost 3 bases and J lost 5, with 13 bases in between. CDR1 is KGHSH, CDR2 LQKENI, per germline. The CDR3 runs 14 residues. CDR3 in amino acids: CASSPVLPRETQYF. CDR3 DNA sequence: TGTGCCAGCTCACCGGTACTCCCACGGGAGACCCAGTACTTC.

The J gene is TRBJ2-5, the V gene TRBV5-6, with TRBD2 matching 11 bases. Per germline, CDR1 SGHDT and CDR2 YYEEEE. Losses at the gene ends were 0 bases for V and 2 bases for J; bases not matched to a gene: 3. The CDR3 contains 16 residues. The CDR3 sequence: CASSLAVAGGQETQYF. Here the CDR3 DNA reads TGTGCCAGCAGCTTGGCGGTAGCGGGAGGGCAAGAGACCCAGTACTTC.

V usage is TRBV28 and J usage is TRBJ1-2; possibly TRBD1 for D (5 bases). Trimming removed 2 bases at V and 0 bases at J, with 16 bases between. This CDR3 comprises 17 residues. In germline, CDR1 is MDHEN, CDR2 SYDVKM. CDR3 DNA sequence: TGTGCCAGCAGTTTAGTATTAGGGGCAGAAGCTAACTATGGCTACACCTTC. It encodes CASSLVLGAEANYGYTF.

The rearrangement links TRBV9 to TRBJ2-3; 8 bases match TRBD2. The junction had 6 bases not matched to a gene; V was cut back by 0 bases and J by 3 bases. Germline CDR1 SGDLS, CDR2 YYNGEE. The CDR3 is 16 residues long. CDR3 nucleotides: TGTGCCAGCAGCGTAGGAACTAGCGGAGGGACAGATACGCAGTATTTT. It codes for CASSVGTSGGTDTQYF. The entire variable domain, with the rest obtained from reference TRBV9 and TRBJ2-3, is as follows: DSGVTQTPKHLITATGQRVTLRCSPRSGDLSVYWYQQSLDQGLQFLIQYYNGEERAKGNILERFSAQQFPDLHSELNLSSLELGDSALYFCASSVGTSGGTDTQYFGPGTRLTVL.

The chain uses TRBV5-6 and TRBJ2-5; D ambiguous. Germline lookup yields CDR1 SGHDT and CDR2 YYEEEE. This CDR3 is 12 amino acids long. Deletions cut 0 bases from V and 1 base from J, with 1 base between. The CDR3 nucleotides read TGTGCCAGCAGCTTGGTCCAAGAGACCCAGTACTTC. Translated: CASSLVQETQYF. The variable domain in full, completed from reference TRBV5-6 and TRBJ2-5, reads DAGVTQSPTHLIKTRGQQVTLRCSPKSGHDTVSWYQQALGQGPQFIFQYYEEEERQRGNFPDRFSGHQFPNYSSELNVNALLLGDSALYLCASSLVQETQYFGPGTRLLVL.

The chain is built from TRBV28 and TRBJ2-7; D gene uncertain. V shed 6 bases and J shed 3 bases, with 18 bases lying between them. CDR1 MDHEN and CDR2 SYDVKM come from the germline V gene. The CDR3 is made up of 15 amino acids. CDR3 DNA: TGTGCCAGCAGCCCTGGACCCAACCGAGGCTACGAGCAGTACTTC. Encoded protein: CASSPGPNRGYEQYF.

The rearrangement joins TRBV5-1 to TRBJ1-1; D not resolved. CDR1 and CDR2 (germline): SGHRS, YFSETQ. V was shortened by 4 bases and J by 0 bases, with 10 bases between the two germline ends. The length of the CDR3 is 14 residues. CDR3 loop: CASSSGLLNTEAFF. The CDR3 bases are TGCGCCAGCAGCAGCGGCCTATTGAACACTGAAGCTTTCTTT.

The V and J genes are TRBV11-2 and TRBJ2-1; tentative D call: TRBD1 (6 bases). Trimming shortened V by 4 bases and J by 2 bases, and 24 bases separated the two germline ends. The CDR3 contains 19 residues. CDR1 is SGHAT, CDR2 FQNNGV, per germline. CDR3 sequence reads: CASSSRITDDRRTYNEQFF. CDR3 nucleotide sequence: TGTGCCAGCAGCTCCCGAATAACCGACGACAGGAGGACCTACAATGAGCAGTTCTTC.

This clone has just a few counts. This chain uses TRBV6-1 with TRBJ1-2; 8 nucleotides match TRBD1. Germline loops: CDR1 MNHNS, CDR2 SASEGT. V dropped 3 bases and J dropped 8; count of bases not matched to a gene: 8. CDR3 length equals 14 residues. CDR3 in amino acids: CASSESQGARGYTF. The DNA of the CDR3 is TGTGCCAGCAGTGAGTCCCAGGGGGCGCGGGGCTACACCTTC.

This clone has a handful of counts. The rearrangement links TRBV7-8 to TRBJ2-1, with D maybe TRBD2 (6 bases). Germline CDR1 is SGHVS and CDR2 is FQNEAQ. The germline V and J ends were trimmed by 4 bases and 5 bases, with 9 bases remaining between them. The length of the CDR3 is 13 residues. CDR3 protein: CASSWGLNNEQFF. CDR3 nucleotides: TGTGCCAGCAGCTGGGGACTGAACAATGAGCAGTTCTTC.

This chain uses TRBV28 with TRBJ1-3; D possibly corresponds to TRBD1 (6 bases). CDR1 is MDHEN, CDR2 SYDVKM, per germline. Trimming stripped 3 bases from V and 3 bases from J, with 9 bases between. The CDR3 contains 14 residues. For the CDR3, the DNA is TGTGCCAGCAGTTTCAGCAGGGGTGGAAACACCATATATTTT. Residues: CASSFSRGGNTIYF.

The V and J genes are TRBV28 and TRBJ1-5, with 10 nucleotides matching TRBD1. This CDR3 spans 17 amino acids. The V gene's germline CDR1 is MDHEN and CDR2 SYDVKM. V shed 2 bases, J shed 0 bases, and the junction held 4 bases outside the gene matches. CDR3 residues: CASSLLRQGASNQPQHF. The CDR3 DNA follows: TGTGCCAGCAGTTTACTTCGACAGGGGGCTAGCAATCAGCCCCAGCATTTT.

CDR3 DNA: TGTGCCAGCAGTTATGGGGGAAATGAGCAGTTCTTC. As protein: CASSYGGNEQFF. V is TRBV6-6 and J is TRBJ2-1; D is tentatively TRBD1 or TRBD2 (5 bases each). Trimming removed 3 bases from V and 7 bases from J, with 7 bases in between. The CDR3 sequence is 12 residues long. Germline loops: CDR1 MNHNY, CDR2 SVGAGI (reference sequence).

This chain connects TRBV2 to TRBJ1-1; 10 nucleotides agree with TRBD1. Germline V gene data show CDR1 as SNHLY and CDR2 as FYNNEI. This CDR3 contains 13 residues. V shed 4 bases and J 10 bases; nucleotides not matched to a gene: 6. The CDR3 region is CASSGQGAVGAFF. The DNA of the CDR3 is TGTGCCAGCAGTGGACAGGGGGCGGTCGGAGCTTTCTTT.

The chain joins TRBV7-2 to TRBJ2-3, with D unresolved. Trimming cost V 0 bases and J 5 bases, with 12 bases left between them. CDR3 length: 15 amino acids. Germline CDR1 SGHTA, CDR2 FQGNSA. The CDR3 nucleotides read TGTGCCAGCAGCTTAGCCTGGGTTCGCGGAGATACGCAGTATTTT. Amino acid sequence: CASSLAWVRGDTQYF.

The chain links TRBV30 to TRBJ2-7, with 10 bases that match TRBD2. Per germline, CDR1 GTSNPN and CDR2 SVGIG (reference sequence). V shed 1 base, J shed 10 bases, and the junction held 10 bases outside the gene matches. This CDR3 region has 14 residues. CDR3 DNA: TGTGCCTGGAGTGCCCTAGCGGGAGAGGTTAGACAGTACTTC. Its protein product is CAWSALAGEVRQYF. Using reference TRBV30 and TRBJ2-7 for the parts outside the CDR3, the full variable domain is SQTIHQWPATLVQPVGSPLSLECTVEGTSNPNLYWYRQAAGRGLQLLFYSVGIGQISSEVPQNLSASRPQDRQFILSSKKLLLSDSGFYLCAWSALAGEVRQYFGPGTRLTVT.

This chain connects TRBV2 to TRBJ2-1, with 14 bases matching TRBD2. CDR1 is SNHLY, CDR2 FYNNEI, per germline. V trimming: 6 bases; J trimming: 9 bases; junction bases outside the gene matches: 7. The length of the CDR3 is 15 residues. For the CDR3, the DNA is TGTGCCAGCAGGGGACTAGCGGGAGTGGCTGGTGAGCAGTTCTTC. Translation: CASRGLAGVAGEQFF.

The chain is built from TRBV7-9 and TRBJ2-3; D gene uncertain. Trimming took off 4 bases at V and 2 bases at J, with 22 bases between the two ends. This CDR3 spans 18 amino acids. Germline assignment: CDR1 SEHNR and CDR2 FQNEAQ (reference sequence). The CDR3 sequence is CASSYNYGVGLYTDTQYF. In DNA, the CDR3 is TGTGCCAGCAGCTACAACTATGGGGTAGGGCTTTACACAGATACGCAGTATTTT.

This rearrangement joins TRBV11-2 to TRBJ1-2; TRBD1 matches at 8 bases. J was trimmed by 2 bases and V by 5 bases; bases with no gene match: 7. The CDR3 length is 15 residues. The germline gives CDR1 SGHAT, CDR2 FQNNGV. CDR3 sequence reads: CASSRGQGANYGYTF. CDR3 bases: TGTGCCAGCAGCCGGGGTCAGGGGGCCAACTATGGCTACACCTTC.

The chain uses TRBV10-2 and TRBJ1-1; tentatively, D is TRBD1 (6 bases). V dropped 9 bases and J dropped 1 base, with 18 bases sitting between them. The CDR3 length is 15 residues. Germline loops: CDR1 WSHSY, CDR2 SAAADI. The CDR3 nucleotides read TGCGCCAGTATGTTTTCATGGGGGGCGAACACTGAAGCTTTCTTT. Protein product: CASMFSWGANTEAFF.

This chain joins TRBV6-5 and TRBJ2-7; 8 positions match TRBD1. Germline-derived CDR1 and CDR2 are MNHEY and SVGAGI. The CDR3 covers 13 residues. The J segment lost 0 bases and the V segment lost 6 bases, leaving 1 base of the junction unmatched. The CDR3 sequence is CASRGQVSYEQYF. The CDR3, as DNA: TGTGCCAGCAGGGGACAGGTCTCCTACGAGCAGTACTTC.

The chain uses TRBV5-4 and TRBJ2-7; 8 bases are shared with TRBD2. V shed 4 bases, J shed 3 bases, and the junction held 3 bases outside the gene matches. The CDR3 has 13 residues. The germline V gene has CDR1 SGHNT and CDR2 YYREEE (reference sequence). Here the CDR3 reads CASSLGGGYEQYF. DNA for the CDR3: TGTGCCAGCAGCCTCGGGGGGGGCTACGAGCAGTACTTC.